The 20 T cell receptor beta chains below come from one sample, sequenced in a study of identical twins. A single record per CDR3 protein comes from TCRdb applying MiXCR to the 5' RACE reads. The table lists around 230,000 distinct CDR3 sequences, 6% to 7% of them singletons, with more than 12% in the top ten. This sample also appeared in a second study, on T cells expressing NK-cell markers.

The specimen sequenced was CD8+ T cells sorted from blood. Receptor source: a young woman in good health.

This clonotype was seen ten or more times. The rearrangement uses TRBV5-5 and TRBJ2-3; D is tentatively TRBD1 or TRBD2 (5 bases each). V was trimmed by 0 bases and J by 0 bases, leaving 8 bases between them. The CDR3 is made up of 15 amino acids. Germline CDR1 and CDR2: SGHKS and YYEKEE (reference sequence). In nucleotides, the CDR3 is TGTGCCAGCAGCTTGGGGGACGGAAGCACAGATACGCAGTATTTT. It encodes CASSLGDGSTDTQYF.

CDR3 in amino acids: CASSSPRSDEQFF. The DNA of the CDR3 is TGTGCCAGCAGCTCCCCGCGGAGCGATGAGCAGTTCTTC. The rearrangement joins TRBV7-9 to TRBJ2-1; D is undetermined. The V gene's germline CDR1 is SEHNR and CDR2 FQNEAQ (reference sequence). Between the trimmed V and J ends, which lost 4 bases and 8 bases, there was a span of 12 bases. This CDR3 comprises 13 residues.

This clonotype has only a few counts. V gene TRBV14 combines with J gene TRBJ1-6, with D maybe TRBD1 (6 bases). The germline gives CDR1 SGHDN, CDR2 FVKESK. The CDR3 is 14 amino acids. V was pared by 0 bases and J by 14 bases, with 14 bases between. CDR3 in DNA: TGTGCCAGCAGCCAAGATCTAGGGGGTCCGGCCCTCCACTTT. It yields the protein CASSQDLGGPALHF.

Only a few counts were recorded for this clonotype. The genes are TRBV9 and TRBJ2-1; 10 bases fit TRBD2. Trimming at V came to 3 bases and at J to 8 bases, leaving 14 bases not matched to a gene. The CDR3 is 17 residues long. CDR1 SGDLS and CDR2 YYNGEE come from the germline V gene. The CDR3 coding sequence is TGTGCCAGCAGCGACTCCACAAGCGGGGGGGCCTCCCATGAGCAGTTCTTC. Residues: CASSDSTSGGASHEQFF.

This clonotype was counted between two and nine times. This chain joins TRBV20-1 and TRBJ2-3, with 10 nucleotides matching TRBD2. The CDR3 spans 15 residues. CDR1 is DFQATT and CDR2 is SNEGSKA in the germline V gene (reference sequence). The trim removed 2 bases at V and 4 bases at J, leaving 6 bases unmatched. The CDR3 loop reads CSARSSGSEADTQYF. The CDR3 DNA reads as TGCAGTGCTAGATCTAGCGGGAGTGAGGCAGATACGCAGTATTTT.

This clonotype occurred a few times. The CDR3 DNA sequence: TGTGCCAGCAGCTTAGCGGGGCAGAGCTATGGCTACACCTTC. It encodes CASSLAGQSYGYTF. This chain uses TRBV7-8 with TRBJ1-2; D is possibly TRBD1 (5 bases). CDR1 is SGHVS and CDR2 is FQNEAQ in the germline V gene. Trimming left V 0 bases short and J 4 bases short, with 9 bases between. The CDR3 runs 14 residues.

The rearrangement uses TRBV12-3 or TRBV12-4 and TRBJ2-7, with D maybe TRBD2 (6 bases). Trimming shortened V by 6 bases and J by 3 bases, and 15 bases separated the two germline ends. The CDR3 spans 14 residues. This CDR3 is CASSPQGLLYEQYF. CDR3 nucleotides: TGTGCCAGCAGCCCCCAAGGACTACTCTACGAGCAGTACTTC.

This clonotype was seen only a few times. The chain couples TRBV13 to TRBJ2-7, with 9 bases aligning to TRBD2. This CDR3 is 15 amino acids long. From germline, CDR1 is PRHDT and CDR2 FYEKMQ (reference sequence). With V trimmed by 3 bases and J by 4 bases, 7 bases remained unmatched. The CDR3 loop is CASSFEAGGKYEQYF. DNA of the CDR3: TGTGCCAGCAGCTTTGAAGCGGGGGGCAAGTACGAGCAGTACTTC.

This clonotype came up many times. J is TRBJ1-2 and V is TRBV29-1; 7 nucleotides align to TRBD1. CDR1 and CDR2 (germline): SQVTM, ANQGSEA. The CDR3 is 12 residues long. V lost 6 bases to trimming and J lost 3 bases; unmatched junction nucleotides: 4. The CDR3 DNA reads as TGCAGCGTGGAGGGGGCTTACTATGGCTACACCTTC. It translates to CSVEGAYYGYTF.

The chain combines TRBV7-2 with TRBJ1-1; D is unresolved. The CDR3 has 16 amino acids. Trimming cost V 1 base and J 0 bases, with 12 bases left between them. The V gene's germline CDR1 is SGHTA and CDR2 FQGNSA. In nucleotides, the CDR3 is TGTGCCAGCAGCTTAGGGTCGGACTACATGAACACTGAAGCTTTCTTT. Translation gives CASSLGSDYMNTEAFF.

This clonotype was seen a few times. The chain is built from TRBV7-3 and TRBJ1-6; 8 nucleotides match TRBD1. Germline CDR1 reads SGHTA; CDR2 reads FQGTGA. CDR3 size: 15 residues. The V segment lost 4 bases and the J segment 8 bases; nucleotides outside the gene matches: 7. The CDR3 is CASSYGQGAYSPLHF. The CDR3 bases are TGTGCCAGCAGCTACGGGCAGGGGGCCTATTCACCCCTCCACTTT.

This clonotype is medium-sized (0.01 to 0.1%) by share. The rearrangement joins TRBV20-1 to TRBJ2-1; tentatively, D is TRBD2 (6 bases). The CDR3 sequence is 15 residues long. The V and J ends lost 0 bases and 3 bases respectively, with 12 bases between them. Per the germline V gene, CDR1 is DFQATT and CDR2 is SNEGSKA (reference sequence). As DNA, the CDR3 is TGCAGTGCTAGAGATCCGGGACTCGACTACAATGAGCAGTTCTTC. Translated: CSARDPGLDYNEQFF.

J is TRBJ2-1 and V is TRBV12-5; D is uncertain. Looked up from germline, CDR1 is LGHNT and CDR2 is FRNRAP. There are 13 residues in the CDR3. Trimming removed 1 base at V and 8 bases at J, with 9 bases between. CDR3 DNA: TGTGCTAGTGGTTTGGGGGCTCTGGATGAGCAGTTCTTC. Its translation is CASGLGALDEQFF.

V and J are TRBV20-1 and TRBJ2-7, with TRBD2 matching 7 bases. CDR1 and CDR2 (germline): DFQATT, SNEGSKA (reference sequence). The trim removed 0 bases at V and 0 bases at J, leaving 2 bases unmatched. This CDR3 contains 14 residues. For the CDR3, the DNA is TGCAGTGCTAGAGACGGGGGGAGCTCCTACGAGCAGTACTTC. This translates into CSARDGGSSYEQYF.

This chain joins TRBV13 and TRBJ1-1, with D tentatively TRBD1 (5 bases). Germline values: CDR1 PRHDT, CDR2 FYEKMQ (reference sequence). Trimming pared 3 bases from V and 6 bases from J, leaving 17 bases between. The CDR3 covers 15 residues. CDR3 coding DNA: TGTGCCAGCAGCTTTCGGGGGGATTTGGGACCTGAAGCTTTCTTT. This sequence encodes CASSFRGDLGPEAFF.

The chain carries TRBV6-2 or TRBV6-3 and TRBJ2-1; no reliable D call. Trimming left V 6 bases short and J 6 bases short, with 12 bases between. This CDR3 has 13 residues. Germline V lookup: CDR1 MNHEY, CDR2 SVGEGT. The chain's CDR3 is CASSPSASNEQFF. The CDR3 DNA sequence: TGTGCCAGCAGCCCTTCTGCGTCCAATGAGCAGTTCTTC.

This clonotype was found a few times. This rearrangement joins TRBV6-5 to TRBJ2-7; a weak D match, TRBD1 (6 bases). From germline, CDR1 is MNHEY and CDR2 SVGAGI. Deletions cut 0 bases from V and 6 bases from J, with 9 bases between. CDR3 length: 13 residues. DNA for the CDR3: TGTGCCAGCAGTTACTCGAGGGGGATCGAGCAGTACTTC. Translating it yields CASSYSRGIEQYF.

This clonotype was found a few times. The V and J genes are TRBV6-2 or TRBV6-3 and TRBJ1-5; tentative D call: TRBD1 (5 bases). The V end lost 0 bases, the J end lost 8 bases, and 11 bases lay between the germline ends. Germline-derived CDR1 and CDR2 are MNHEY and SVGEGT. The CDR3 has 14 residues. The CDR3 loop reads CASSYSRQWEPQHF. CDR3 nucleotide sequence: TGTGCCAGCAGTTACTCCAGACAGTGGGAGCCCCAGCATTTT.

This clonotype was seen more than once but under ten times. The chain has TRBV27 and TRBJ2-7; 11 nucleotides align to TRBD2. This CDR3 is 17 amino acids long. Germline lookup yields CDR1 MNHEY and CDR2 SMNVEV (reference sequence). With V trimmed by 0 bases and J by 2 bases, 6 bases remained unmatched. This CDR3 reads CASSLSFPTSGTYEQYF. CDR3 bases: TGTGCCAGCAGTTTATCGTTCCCGACTAGCGGGACCTACGAGCAGTACTTC.

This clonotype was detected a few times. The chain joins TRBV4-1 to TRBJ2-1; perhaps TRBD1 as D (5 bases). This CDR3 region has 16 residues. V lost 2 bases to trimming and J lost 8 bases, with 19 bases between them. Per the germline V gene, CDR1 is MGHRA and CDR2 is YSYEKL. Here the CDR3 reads CASSQLPRTPNDEQFF. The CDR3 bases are TGCGCCAGCAGCCAATTACCCAGGACACCTAACGATGAGCAGTTCTTC.